Listed below are T cell receptor beta chains from one sample, sequenced in a study of blood T cells in healthy people across ages. Each CDR3 protein is one row after TCRdb ran MiXCR on the 5' RACE reads. The table records 1.5 million to 2 million distinct CDR3 sequences, around 36% of them present only once. The sample comprised blood. The receptors derive from a woman younger than 45 in good health. Both conserved end residues are part of each CDR3. The D gene is left open where the match is weak. Size tells how often a clone was seen (once, few, many) or the class of an expanded clone, and some rows leave it out.

V	J	size	D	CDR3	DNA
TRBV4-1	TRBJ2-5	few	-	CASSHQYQETQYF	TGCGCCAGCAGCCACCAGTACCAAGAGACCCAGTACTTC
TRBV12-5	TRBJ1-1	-	-	CASGLQGPTEAFF	TGTGCTAGTGGTTTGCAGGGGCCCACTGAAGCTTTCTTT
TRBV10-2	TRBJ2-1	-	TRBD1	CASGTAHYNEQFF	TGCGCCAGCGGGACAGCTCACTACAATGAGCAGTTCTTC
TRBV14	TRBJ1-2	-	-	CASSQEGEEANYGYTF	TGTGCCAGCAGCCAAGAAGGGGAGGAGGCTAACTATGGCTACACCTTC
TRBV5-1	TRBJ2-5	-	TRBD1	CASSFNKGAQETQYF	TGCGCCAGCAGCTTTAATAAGGGGGCCCAAGAGACCCAGTACTTC
TRBV7-3	TRBJ2-3	many	TRBD2	CASSLRLAGGPDTQYF	TGTGCCAGCAGCTTACGTCTAGCGGGGGGCCCAGATACGCAGTATTTT
TRBV7-9	TRBJ1-2	few	-	CASSGGETGYTF	TGTGCCAGCAGCGGTGGGGAAACAGGCTACACCTTC
TRBV15	TRBJ2-5	many	TRBD1	CATSGGDRDQYF	TGTGCCACCAGCGGAGGGGACAGGGACCAGTACTTC
TRBV12-3/TRBV12-4	TRBJ1-1	-	-	CASHRWGGMNTEAFF	TGTGCCAGCCACCGTTGGGGCGGGATGAACACTGAAGCTTTCTTT
TRBV20-1	TRBJ2-7	-	TRBD1	CSAAGQGGSEQYF	TGCAGTGCCGCGGGACAGGGGGGCTCCGAGCAGTACTTC
TRBV20-1	TRBJ2-6	-	TRBD1	CSARDRGSSGANVLTF	TGCAGTGCTAGGGACAGGGGCAGCTCTGGGGCCAACGTCCTGACTTTC
TRBV27	TRBJ2-7	many	-	CASSPSTGNNAYEQYF	TGTGCCAGCAGCCCCTCCACCGGGAATAATGCCTACGAGCAGTACTTC
TRBV2	TRBJ2-5	-	TRBD1	CASETGGVEQYF	TGTGCCAGTGAGACAGGGGGCGTTGAGCAGTACTTC
TRBV7-9	TRBJ2-7	few	-	CASSHRLTYEQYF	TGTGCCAGCAGCCACCGACTGACCTACGAGCAGTACTTC
TRBV28	TRBJ2-1	-	-	CASSLPGMGEQFF	TGTGCCAGCAGTTTACCAGGGATGGGTGAGCAGTTCTTC